This TCR beta chain came from a study of monozygotic twins with inflammatory bowel disease. For this clonotype: Its target is unknown.

Study-level results: Repertoire similarity did not differ between concordant and discordant twins, perhaps due to limited power.

The CDR3 spans 14 residues. Germline V gene sequence: CDR1 DFQATT, CDR2 SNEGSKA (reference sequence). Per-sample cDNA came from eight separate reactions. Through template switching, UMIs that included a 6-nucleotide sample barcode were added. TCRdb re-called the 5' RACE reads; one entry per CDR3 protein, DNA not given. The clone table shows nearly 450,000 distinct CDR3 sequences, with the ten largest holding 2% to 2.5%. Sequencing was performed on blood. The J gene is TRBJ1-2, the V gene TRBV20-1; TCRdb calls TRBD1, which cannot be checked without DNA. This sequence originates from a human donor with ulcerative colitis or Crohn's disease, or a healthy co-twin of an affected twin (not recorded which). The CDR3 loop is CSATDGTGPYGYTF.